This T cell receptor beta chain was found in a study of cytomegalovirus exposure and HLA in healthy donors. General observations from the study: Most TCR sequences were rare, but some public TCRs occurred in many donors. Equally common other TCR beta chains were less clonally expanded than HLA-associated ones, a later analysis found. Common viral pathogens (according to a later analysis) appeared linked to several of the most significant clusters. The productive fraction for most TCR beta V segments was about 87% or about 30% in an earlier analysis.

This CDR3 has 12 residues. Trimming took off 1 base at V and 8 bases at J, with 11 bases between the two ends. The germline V gene has CDR1 GTSNPN and CDR2 SVGIG (reference sequence). Turning to this clone: Its antigen is currently unknown.

The PCR employed 60 Vbeta primers together with 13 Jbeta primers. Sequencing was performed with immunoSEQ multiplex PCR; in TCRdb, only in-frame clones are kept and a portion is missing. The data show 150,000 to 200,000 clones, 77% seen once. Sequenced: PBMCs. The sequence derives from a woman aged 25 to 39 in good health and CMV-seronegative. The gene calls are TRBV30 and TRBJ1-1; no definite D call. CDR3 sequence: CAWSEGGREAFF. The CDR3 DNA follows: TGTGCCTGGAGTGAGGGAGGGAGGGAAGCTTTCTTT.